These 22 T cell receptor beta chains were all obtained from the same sample, sequenced in a study of T cell clonality in common variable immunodeficiency. TCRdb keeps only in-frame clones here, not all; method: immunoSEQ multiplex PCR. The sample shows about 44,000 clones, none of them appearing just once. The sequencing input was peripheral blood mononuclear cells. Source of these receptors: a person aged 18-70 years in good health.

Many counts were recorded for this clone. The CDR3 extends 3 residues past the end of the read, so its final part is completed from the germline J gene. The rearrangement links TRBV7-9 to TRBJ2-5; D not certain. The germline V gene has CDR1 SEHNR and CDR2 FQNEAQ (reference sequence). V was pared by 5 bases and J by 4 bases, with 14 bases between. The CDR3 totals 14 residues. The CDR3 sequence: CASSQARLVETQYF. CDR3 DNA (partial): TGTGCCAGCAGCCAAGCACGGTTGGTAGAGACC.

In its sample, this clone was seen many times. The read terminates 3 residues ahead of where the CDR3 ends, so the germline J gene completes it. This chain links TRBV7-2 with TRBJ2-5, with D maybe TRBD1 (5 bases). The CDR3 has 13 amino acids. Germline CDR1 reads SGHTA; CDR2 reads FQGNSA. V lost 2 bases, J lost 5 bases, and 9 bases lay in between. CDR3 DNA, as far as it was read: TGTGCCAGCAGCTTAAGACAGCTGGAGACC. This codes for CASSLRQLET. The whole CDR3 sequence is CASSLRQLETQYF.

This clone was seen ten or more times. The read gets to within 3 residues of the CDR3 end, and the germline J gene fills in the rest. The chain recombines TRBV20-1 with TRBJ2-2; the D gene is possibly TRBD1 (7 bases). The CDR3 spans 14 residues. CDR1 DFQATT and CDR2 SNEGSKA come from the germline V gene (reference sequence). The V end was cut by 3 bases, the J end by 3 bases, with 11 bases between. CDR3 sequence: CSAREGAYTGELFF. The sequenced part of the CDR3 DNA is TGCAGTGCTAGGGAGGGGGCTTACACCGGGGAG.

This clone was detected ten times or more. The read falls 3 residues short of the CDR3 end, and the missing part is taken from the germline J gene. This rearrangement joins TRBV10-3 to TRBJ2-7; 8 nucleotides agree with TRBD2. Trimming at V came to 0 bases and at J to 4 bases, leaving 5 bases not matched to a gene. Germline V gene data show CDR1 as ENHRY and CDR2 as SYGVKD. The CDR3 is 15 residues long. The sequenced part of the CDR3 DNA is TGTGCCATCAGTGAGTCGGGACTAGAGTTTTACGAG. Translation gives CAISESGLEFYE. The CDR3, in full, reads CAISESGLEFYEQYF.

This clone was counted many times. The chain's CDR3 is CASSTNAPGDGYTF. CDR3 DNA, as far as it was read: TGCGCCAGCAGCACAAACGCCCCAGGGGATGGC. The chain has TRBV5-1 and TRBJ1-2; the D gene is possibly TRBD1 (6 bases). The read halts 3 residues ahead of the CDR3 end, with the missing end drawn from the germline J gene. Germline CDR1 SGHRS, CDR2 YFSETQ. The CDR3 extends over 14 amino acids. The V end was cut by 4 bases, the J end by 6 bases, with 16 bases between.

This clone has a count of ten or more. The read halts 3 residues ahead of the CDR3 end, with the missing end drawn from the germline J gene. The chain couples TRBV2 to TRBJ2-5; D is ambiguous. The CDR3 is made up of 14 amino acids. V was cut by 2 bases and J by 2 bases, with 9 bases left in between. The germline gives CDR1 SNHLY, CDR2 FYNNEI. The covered CDR3 bases are TGTGCCAGCAGTGAAAAGTCAGTTCAAGAGACC. This sequence encodes CASSEKSVQET. The full CDR3 is CASSEKSVQETQYF.

This clone appeared many times. The CDR3 extends 3 residues past the end of the read, so its final part is completed from the germline J gene. This sequence joins TRBV12-3 or TRBV12-4 and TRBJ2-3; D uncertain. The CDR3 is 15 residues long. V gave up 4 bases and J gave up 1 base, with 12 bases separating them. The CDR3 bases that were read are TGTGCCAGCAGTTCGCGGTTCCCTGGCACAGATACG. Protein sequence: CASSSRFPGTDT. The whole CDR3 is CASSSRFPGTDTQYF.

This clone was seen many times. The DNA ends 3 residues before the CDR3 does, and the rest of the CDR3 is filled in from the germline J gene. The chain uses TRBV7-8 and TRBJ2-5, with TRBD1 matching over 7 bases. There are 15 residues in the CDR3. Germline V gene data show CDR1 as SGHVS and CDR2 as FQNEAQ. Losses at the gene ends were 4 bases for V and 2 bases for J; bases not matched to a gene: 7. CDR3 DNA (partial): TGTGCCAGCAGCTCCTGGACAGGCGCGCAAGAGACC. Protein sequence: CASSSWTGAQET. The CDR3 in full is CASSSWTGAQETQYF.

This clone was recorded many times. The read ends 3 residues shy of where the CDR3 ends; the end is completed using the germline J gene. The chain has TRBV10-3 and TRBJ2-7; the D gene is possibly TRBD1 (6 bases). Trimming took 0 bases from V and 2 from J, leaving 14 bases between them. Germline CDR1 is ENHRY and CDR2 is SYGVKD. The CDR3 runs 16 residues. The CDR3: CAISESPRQVTYEQYF. The CDR3 bases that were read are TGTGCCATCAGTGAGTCCCCAAGACAGGTAACCTACGAG.

This clone was picked up many times. The observed sequence ends 3 residues before the CDR3 terminus, with the missing tail filled in from the germline J gene. This chain links TRBV5-4 with TRBJ2-7; weak D call: TRBD2 (5 bases). The CDR3 is 15 residues long. Germline CDR1 and CDR2: SGHNT and YYREEE (reference sequence). The germline V and J ends were trimmed by 0 bases and 0 bases, with 10 bases remaining between them. CDR3 bases read: TGTGCCAGCAGCTTGGTCGGCGGGTCCTCCTACGAG. Amino acid sequence: CASSLVGGSSYE. The whole CDR3 sequence reads CASSLVGGSSYEQYF. Based on the CDR3 plus reference TRBV5-4 and TRBJ2-7, the full variable domain is ETGVTQSPTHLIKTRGQQVTLRCSSQSGHNTVSWYQQALGQGPQFIFQYYREEENGRGNFPPRFSGLQFPNYSSELNVNALELDDSALYLCASSLVGGSSYEQYFGPGTRLTVT.

There are many counts of this clone. CDR3 residues: CASSAGPAYEQYF. The CDR3 bases that were read are TGTGCCAGCAGCGCAGGTCCTGCCTACGAG. This chain uses TRBV5-6 with TRBJ2-7, with D uncertain. The read is 3 residues too short to cover the CDR3 end, so that end is filled in from the germline J gene. The CDR3 is made up of 13 amino acids. V shed 4 bases and J shed 2 bases, with 10 bases lying between them. CDR1 is SGHDT and CDR2 is YYEEEE in the germline V gene.

This clone has a count of ten or more. Coverage ceases 3 residues before the CDR3 finishes, and the germline J gene fills in the end. V is TRBV15 and J is TRBJ1-2; no clear D gene. The CDR3 sequence is 15 residues long. From germline, CDR1 is LNHNV and CDR2 YYDKDF (reference sequence). V lost 0 bases to trimming and J lost 4 bases, with 12 bases between them. The sequenced CDR3 bases are TGTGCCACCAGCAGAGATCAGGCAGACCTCTATGGC. Amino acid sequence: CATSRDQADLYG. The complete CDR3 reads CATSRDQADLYGYTF.

This clone was counted many times. The read gets to within 3 residues of the CDR3 end, and the germline J gene fills in the rest. This chain uses TRBV7-3 with TRBJ2-1; 10 nucleotides match TRBD2. Germline V gives CDR1 SGHTA, CDR2 FQGTGA. The CDR3 is made up of 15 amino acids. Trimming cost V 2 bases and J 8 bases; bases outside gene matches: 6. Partial CDR3 DNA: TGTGCCAGCAGCTTATTTAGCGGGAGGACCGATGAG. It translates to CASSLFSGRTDE. From start to end, the CDR3 is CASSLFSGRTDEQFF. Full variable domain (rest looked up from reference TRBV7-3 and TRBJ2-1): GAGVSQTPSNKVTEKGKYVELRCDPISGHTALYWYRQSLGQGPEFLIYFQGTGAADDSGLPNDRFFAVRPEGSVSTLKIQRTERGDSAVYLCASSLFSGRTDEQFFGPGTRLTVL.

This clone has ten or more counts. The CDR3 is cut off 3 residues early in the read; its end comes from the germline J gene. This chain connects TRBV19 to TRBJ2-7; D perhaps matches TRBD1 (6 bases). The ends were cut back, 8 bases at V and 2 bases at J, with 22 bases in the middle. The length of the CDR3 is 16 residues. Germline CDR1 and CDR2: LNHDA and SQIVND (reference sequence). The sequenced CDR3 bases are TGTGCCAGTGCGCCGAGCGGTCGGGACACACCCTACGAG. It encodes CASAPSGRDTPYE. The complete CDR3 reads CASAPSGRDTPYEQYF.

This clone was recorded many times. The read ends 3 residues before the CDR3 terminus; that terminus is restored from the germline J gene. This same CDR3 is encoded by further DNA sequences in the sample. V usage is TRBV30 and J usage is TRBJ1-1; TRBD1 is a possible D gene (6 bases). The CDR3 is 14 residues long. Germline V gene sequence: CDR1 GTSNPN, CDR2 SVGIG (reference sequence). Trimming left V 5 bases short and J 1 base short, with 14 bases between. The CDR3 region is CAWVTGYQNTEAFF. CDR3 DNA (partial): TGTGCCTGGGTGACAGGCTACCAGAACACTGAA.

There are many counts of this clone. With the read ending 3 residues before the CDR3 end, the germline J gene is used to fill in that end. The chain links TRBV20-1 to TRBJ1-3, with D perhaps TRBD1 (5 bases). This CDR3 has 16 residues. CDR1 is DFQATT, CDR2 SNEGSKA, per germline (reference sequence). Trimming shortened V by 3 bases and J by 0 bases, and 15 bases separated the two germline ends. CDR3 DNA (partial): TGCAGTGCTAGCGGCGGGGCAGGTCGCTCTGGAAACACC. Residues: CSASGGAGRSGNT. The whole CDR3 is CSASGGAGRSGNTIYF.

At least ten counts were recorded for this clone. The read gets to within 3 residues of the CDR3 end, and the germline J gene fills in the rest. The chain recombines TRBV19 with TRBJ1-2; unclear D gene. CDR1 LNHDA and CDR2 SQIVND come from the germline V gene (reference sequence). The CDR3 consists of 13 residues. The sequenced part of the CDR3 DNA is TGTGCCAGCCTCCTAGGAGGTACTGGGGGC. It specifies CASLLGGTGG. The complete CDR3 sequence is CASLLGGTGGYTF.

This clone showed up many times. Coverage ceases 3 residues before the CDR3 finishes, and the germline J gene fills in the end. This sequence joins TRBV6-2 or TRBV6-3 and TRBJ2-2; 8 nucleotides line up with TRBD2. The V segment lost 7 bases and the J segment 7 bases; nucleotides outside the gene matches: 14. From germline, CDR1 is MNHEY and CDR2 SVGEGT. The CDR3 is 16 residues long. The DNA read from the CDR3 is TGTGCCAGCACCGTAAGGGGTAGCGGGGTCATCGGGGAG. Its protein is CASTVRGSGVIGE. The full CDR3 protein reads CASTVRGSGVIGELFF.

This clone was observed at least ten times. Coverage ceases 3 residues before the CDR3 finishes, and the germline J gene fills in the end. This rearrangement joins TRBV7-9 to TRBJ1-2, with D perhaps matching TRBD1 (5 bases). The CDR3 loop spans 14 amino acids. V was pared by 10 bases and J by 0 bases, with 15 bases between. The V gene's germline CDR1 is SEHNR and CDR2 FQNEAQ (reference sequence). The CDR3 protein is CATRSGGPNYGYTF. The sequenced part of the CDR3 DNA is TGTGCCACCCGGTCCGGGGGTCCTAACTATGGC. Using reference TRBV7-9 and TRBJ1-2 for the parts outside the CDR3, the full variable domain is DTGVSQNPRHKITKRGQNVTFRCDPISEHNRLYWYRQTLGQGPEFLTYFQNEAQLEKSRLLSDRFSAERPKGSFSTLEIQRTEQGDSAMYLCATRSGGPNYGYTFGSGTRLTVV.

This clone was picked up many times. The CDR3 end is not reached by the read, which stops 3 residues before it; the germline J gene fills it in. The chain carries TRBV6-2 or TRBV6-3 and TRBJ2-1; TRBD2 agrees at 15 bases. The germline CDR1 and CDR2 sequences are MNHEY and SVGEGT. The length of the CDR3 is 17 residues. The trim removed 6 bases at V and 4 bases at J, leaving 7 bases unmatched. The sequenced part of the CDR3 DNA is TGTGCCAGCAGCGGACTAGCGGGGGGGCCCCTATACAATGAG. Translating gives CASSGLAGGPLYNE. The full-length CDR3 reads as CASSGLAGGPLYNEQFF.

This clone has at least ten counts. The missing CDR3 end, 3 residues past where the read stops, is filled in from the germline J gene. This chain links TRBV19 with TRBJ1-1; TRBD1 might be the D (6 bases). CDR1 and CDR2 (germline): LNHDA, SQIVND (reference sequence). The CDR3 is 13 residues long. V was cut by 10 bases and J by 4 bases, with 16 bases left in between. The CDR3 protein is CATVAAGATEAFF. CDR3 DNA, as far as it was read: TGTGCCACCGTGGCCGCAGGGGCCACTGAA.

The table lists this clone with many counts. The read halts 3 residues ahead of the CDR3 end, with the missing end drawn from the germline J gene. V and J are TRBV5-1 and TRBJ2-7, with 10 nucleotides matching TRBD2. Germline lookup yields CDR1 SGHRS and CDR2 YFSETQ. After removal of 0 bases from V and 2 bases from J, the junction contained 5 bases not matched to a gene. There are 16 residues in the CDR3. The CDR3 spells CASSLDLAGVTYEQYF. CDR3 DNA, as far as it was read: TGCGCCAGCAGCTTGGACCTAGCGGGAGTTACCTACGAG.